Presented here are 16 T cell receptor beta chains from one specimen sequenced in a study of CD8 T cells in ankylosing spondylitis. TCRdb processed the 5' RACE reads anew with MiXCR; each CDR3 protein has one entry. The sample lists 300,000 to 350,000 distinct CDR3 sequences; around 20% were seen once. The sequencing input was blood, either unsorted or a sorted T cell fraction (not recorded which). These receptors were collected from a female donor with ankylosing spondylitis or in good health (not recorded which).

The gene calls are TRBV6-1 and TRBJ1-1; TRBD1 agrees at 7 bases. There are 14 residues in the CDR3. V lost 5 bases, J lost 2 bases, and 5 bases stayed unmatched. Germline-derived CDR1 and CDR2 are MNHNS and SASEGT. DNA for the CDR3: TGTGCCAGCAGTACCAGGGGGGTAAACACTGAAGCTTTCTTT. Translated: CASSTRGVNTEAFF.

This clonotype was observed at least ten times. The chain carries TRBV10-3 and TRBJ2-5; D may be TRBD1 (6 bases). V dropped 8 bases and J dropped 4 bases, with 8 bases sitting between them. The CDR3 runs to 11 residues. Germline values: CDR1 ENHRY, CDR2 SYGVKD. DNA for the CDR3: TGTGCCATCGGGGGCGGAGAGACCCAGTACTTC. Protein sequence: CAIGGGETQYF.

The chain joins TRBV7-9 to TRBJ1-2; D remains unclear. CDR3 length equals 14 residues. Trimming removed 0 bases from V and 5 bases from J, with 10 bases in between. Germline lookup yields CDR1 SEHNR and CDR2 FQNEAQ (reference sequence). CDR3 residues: CASSLAAIEYGYTF. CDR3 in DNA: TGTGCCAGCAGCTTAGCGGCCATAGAGTATGGCTACACCTTC.

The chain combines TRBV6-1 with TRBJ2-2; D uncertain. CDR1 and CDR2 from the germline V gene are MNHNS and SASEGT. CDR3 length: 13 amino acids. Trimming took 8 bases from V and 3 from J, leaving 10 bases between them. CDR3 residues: CASHKPHTGELFF. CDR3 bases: TGTGCCAGCCACAAACCCCACACCGGGGAGCTGTTTTTT.

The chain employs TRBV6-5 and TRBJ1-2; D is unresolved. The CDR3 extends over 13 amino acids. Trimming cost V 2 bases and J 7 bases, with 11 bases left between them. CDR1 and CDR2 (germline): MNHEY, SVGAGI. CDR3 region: CASSYTPVGGYTF. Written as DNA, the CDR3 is TGTGCCAGCAGTTACACCCCAGTGGGTGGCTACACCTTC.

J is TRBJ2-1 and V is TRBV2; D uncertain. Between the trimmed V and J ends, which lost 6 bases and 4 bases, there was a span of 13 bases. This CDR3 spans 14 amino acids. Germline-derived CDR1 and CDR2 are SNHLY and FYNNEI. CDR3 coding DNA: TGTGCCAGCAGAACCCCCCGAGGTTACAATGAGCAGTTCTTC. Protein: CASRTPRGYNEQFF.

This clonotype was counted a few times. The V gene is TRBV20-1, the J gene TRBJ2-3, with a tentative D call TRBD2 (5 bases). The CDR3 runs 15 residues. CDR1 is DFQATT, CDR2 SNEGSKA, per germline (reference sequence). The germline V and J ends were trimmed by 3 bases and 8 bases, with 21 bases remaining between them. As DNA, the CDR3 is TGCAGTGCTAGGGCGGCAGGAGGAACCCCTAGTACGCAGTATTTT. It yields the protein CSARAAGGTPSTQYF.

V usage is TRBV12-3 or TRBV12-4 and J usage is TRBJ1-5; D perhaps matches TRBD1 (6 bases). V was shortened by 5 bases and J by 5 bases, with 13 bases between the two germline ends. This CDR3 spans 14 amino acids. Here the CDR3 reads CASSGDIGDQPQHF. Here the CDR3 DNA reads TGTGCCAGCAGTGGGGACATTGGGGATCAGCCCCAGCATTTT.

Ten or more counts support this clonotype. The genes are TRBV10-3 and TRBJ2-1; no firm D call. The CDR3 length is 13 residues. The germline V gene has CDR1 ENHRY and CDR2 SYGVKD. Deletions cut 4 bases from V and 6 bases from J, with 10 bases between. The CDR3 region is CAISVGVGNEQFF. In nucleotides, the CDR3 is TGTGCCATCAGTGTAGGAGTTGGCAATGAGCAGTTCTTC.

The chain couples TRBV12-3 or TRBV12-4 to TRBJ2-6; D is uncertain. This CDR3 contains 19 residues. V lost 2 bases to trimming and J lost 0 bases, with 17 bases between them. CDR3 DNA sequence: TGTGCCAGCAGTTTATTGGTATCATATGGGCTCTCTGGGGCCAACGTCCTGACTTTC. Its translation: CASSLLVSYGLSGANVLTF.

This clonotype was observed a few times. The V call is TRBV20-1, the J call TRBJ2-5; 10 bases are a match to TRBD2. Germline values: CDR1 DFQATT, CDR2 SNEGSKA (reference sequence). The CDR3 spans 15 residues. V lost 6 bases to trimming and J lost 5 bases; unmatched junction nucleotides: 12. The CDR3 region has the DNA TGCAGTGCCTACTCGGCTAGCGGGAGTTTGGAGACCCAGTACTTC. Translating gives CSAYSASGSLETQYF.

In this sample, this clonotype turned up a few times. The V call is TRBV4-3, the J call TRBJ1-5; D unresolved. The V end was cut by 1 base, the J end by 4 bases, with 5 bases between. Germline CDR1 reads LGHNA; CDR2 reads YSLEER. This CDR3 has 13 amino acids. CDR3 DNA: TGCGCCAGCAGCCAAGTTGGAAATCAGCCCCAGCATTTT. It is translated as CASSQVGNQPQHF.

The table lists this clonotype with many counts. In DNA form, the CDR3 reads TGCAGCGTTGGAAGCCATTTCGAGCAGTACTTC. This encodes CSVGSHFEQYF. This sequence joins TRBV29-1 and TRBJ2-7; the D is unclear. From germline, CDR1 is SQVTM and CDR2 ANQGSEA. This CDR3 has 11 residues. The V gene lost 4 bases and the J gene lost 6 bases, with 10 bases spanning the gap.

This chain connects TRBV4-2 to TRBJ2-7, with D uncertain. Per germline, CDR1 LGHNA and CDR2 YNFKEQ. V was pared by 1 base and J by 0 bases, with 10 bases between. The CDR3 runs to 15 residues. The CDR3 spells CASSQGGLSSYEQYF. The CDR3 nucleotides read TGTGCCAGCAGCCAAGGTGGTCTGAGCTCCTACGAGCAGTACTTC.

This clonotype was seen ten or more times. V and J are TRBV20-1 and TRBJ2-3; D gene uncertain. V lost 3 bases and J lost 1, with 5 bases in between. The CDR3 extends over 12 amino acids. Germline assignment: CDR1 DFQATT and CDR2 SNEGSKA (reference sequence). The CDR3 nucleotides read TGCAGTGCTAGCTTGGGCACAGATACGCAGTATTTT. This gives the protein CSASLGTDTQYF.

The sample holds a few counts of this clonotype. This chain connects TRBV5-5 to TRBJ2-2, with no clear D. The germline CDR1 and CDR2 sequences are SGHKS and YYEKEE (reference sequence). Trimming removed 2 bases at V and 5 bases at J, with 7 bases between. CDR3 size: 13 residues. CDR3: CASSLVPTGELFF. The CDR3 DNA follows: TGTGCCAGCAGCTTAGTCCCGACCGGGGAGCTGTTTTTT.